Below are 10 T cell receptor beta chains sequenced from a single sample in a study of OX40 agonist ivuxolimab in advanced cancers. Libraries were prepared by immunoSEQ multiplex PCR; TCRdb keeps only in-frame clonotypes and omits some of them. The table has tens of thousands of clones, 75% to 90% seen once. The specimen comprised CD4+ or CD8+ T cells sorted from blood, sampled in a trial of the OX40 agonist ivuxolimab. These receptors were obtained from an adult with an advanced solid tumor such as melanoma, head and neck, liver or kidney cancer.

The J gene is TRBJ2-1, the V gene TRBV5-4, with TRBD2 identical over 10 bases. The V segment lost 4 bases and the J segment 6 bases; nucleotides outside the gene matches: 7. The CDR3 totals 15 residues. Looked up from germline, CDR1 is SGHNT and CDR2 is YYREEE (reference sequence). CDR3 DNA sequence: TGTGCCAGCAGCACCTTTAGCGGGAGGATCAATGAGCAGTTCTTC. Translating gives CASSTFSGRINEQFF. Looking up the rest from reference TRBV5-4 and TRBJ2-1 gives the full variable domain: ETGVTQSPTHLIKTRGQQVTLRCSSQSGHNTVSWYQQALGQGPQFIFQYYREEENGRGNFPPRFSGLQFPNYSSELNVNALELDDSALYLCASSTFSGRINEQFFGPGTRLTVL.

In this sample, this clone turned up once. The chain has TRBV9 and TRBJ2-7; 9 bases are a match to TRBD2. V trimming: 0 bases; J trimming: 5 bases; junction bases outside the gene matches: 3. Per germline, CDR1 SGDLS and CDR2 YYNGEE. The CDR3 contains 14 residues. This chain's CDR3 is CASSVAVAGDEQYF. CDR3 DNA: TGTGCCAGCAGCGTAGCGGTAGCGGGAGACGAGCAGTACTTC. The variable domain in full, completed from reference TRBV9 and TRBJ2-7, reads DSGVTQTPKHLITATGQRVTLRCSPRSGDLSVYWYQQSLDQGLQFLIQYYNGEERAKGNILERFSAQQFPDLHSELNLSSLELGDSALYFCASSVAVAGDEQYFGPGTRLTVT.

The CDR3 nucleotides are TGTGCCAGCAAACCCCTAGGGGTTGGCTCCTACGAGCAGTACTTC. Its translation: CASKPLGVGSYEQYF. This sequence joins TRBV25-1 and TRBJ2-7, with TRBD1 as a possible D gene (5 bases). With 7 bases removed from V and 0 bases from J, the gap between germline ends came to 16 bases. The germline V gene has CDR1 MGHDK and CDR2 SYGVNS. The CDR3 is made up of 15 amino acids.

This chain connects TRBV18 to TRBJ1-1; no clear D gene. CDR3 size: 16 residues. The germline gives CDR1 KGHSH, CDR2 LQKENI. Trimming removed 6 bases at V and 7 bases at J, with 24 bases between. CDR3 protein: CASSPGTALPVDEAFF. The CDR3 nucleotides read TGTGCCAGCTCCCCGGGCACGGCGTTGCCTGTCGATGAAGCTTTCTTT.

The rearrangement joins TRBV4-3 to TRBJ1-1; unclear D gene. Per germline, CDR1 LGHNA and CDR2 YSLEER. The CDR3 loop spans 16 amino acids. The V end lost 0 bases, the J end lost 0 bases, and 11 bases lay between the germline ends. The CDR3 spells CASSQDIALMNTEAFF. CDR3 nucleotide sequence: TGCGCCAGCAGCCAAGATATCGCTTTAATGAACACTGAAGCTTTCTTT.

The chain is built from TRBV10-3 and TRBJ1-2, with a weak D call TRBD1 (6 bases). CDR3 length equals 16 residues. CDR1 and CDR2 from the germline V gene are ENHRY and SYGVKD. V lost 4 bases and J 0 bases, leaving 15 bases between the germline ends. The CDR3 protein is CAISGTDWATNYGYTF. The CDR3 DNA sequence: TGTGCCATCAGTGGGACAGATTGGGCTACTAACTATGGCTACACCTTC.

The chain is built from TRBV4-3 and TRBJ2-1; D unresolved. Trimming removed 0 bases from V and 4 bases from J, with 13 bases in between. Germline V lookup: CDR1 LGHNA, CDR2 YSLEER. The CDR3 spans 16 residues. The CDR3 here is CASSQEMSGPYNEQFF. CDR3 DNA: TGCGCCAGCAGCCAAGAAATGTCCGGGCCTTACAATGAGCAGTTCTTC.

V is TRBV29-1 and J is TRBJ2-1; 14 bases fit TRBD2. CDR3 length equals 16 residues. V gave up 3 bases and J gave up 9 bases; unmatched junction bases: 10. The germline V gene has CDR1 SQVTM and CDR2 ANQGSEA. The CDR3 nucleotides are TGCAGCGTTGAGTATAGACTAGCGGGGGGGGGTAGTGAGCAGTTCTTC. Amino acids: CSVEYRLAGGGSEQFF.

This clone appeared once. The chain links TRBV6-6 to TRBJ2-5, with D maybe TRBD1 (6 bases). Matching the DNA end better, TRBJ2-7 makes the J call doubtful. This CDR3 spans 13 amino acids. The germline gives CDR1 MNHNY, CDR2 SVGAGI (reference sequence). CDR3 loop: CASSYTGNYEQYF. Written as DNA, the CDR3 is TGTGCCAGCAGTTACACAGGGAACTACGAGCAGTACTTC.

CDR3 coding DNA: TGTGCCTGGAGGCGGACAAGCGGCTACACCTTC. Amino acid sequence: CAWRRTSGYTF. The chain links TRBV30 to TRBJ1-2, with a weak D call TRBD1 (5 bases). V was shortened by 3 bases and J by 8 bases, with 10 bases between the two germline ends. CDR1 GTSNPN and CDR2 SVGIG come from the germline V gene (reference sequence). CDR3 length: 11 amino acids.